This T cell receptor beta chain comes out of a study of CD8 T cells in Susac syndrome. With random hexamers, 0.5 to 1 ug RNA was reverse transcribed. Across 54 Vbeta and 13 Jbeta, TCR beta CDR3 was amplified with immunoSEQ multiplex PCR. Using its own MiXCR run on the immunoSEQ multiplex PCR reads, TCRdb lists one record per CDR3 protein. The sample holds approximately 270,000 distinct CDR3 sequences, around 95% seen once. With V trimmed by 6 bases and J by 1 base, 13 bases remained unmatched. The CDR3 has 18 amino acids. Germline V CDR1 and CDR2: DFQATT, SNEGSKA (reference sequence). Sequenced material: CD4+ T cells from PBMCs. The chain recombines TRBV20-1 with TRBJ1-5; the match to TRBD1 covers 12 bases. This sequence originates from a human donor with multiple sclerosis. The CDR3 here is CSAWNWDRGRESNQPQHF. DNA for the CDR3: TGCAGTGCCTGGAATTGGGACAGGGGGCGCGAAAGCAATCAGCCCCAGCATTTT.